The 30 T cell receptor beta chains in this list originate from one sample, sequenced in a study of blood T cell repertoires in COVID-19. Assay used: immunoSEQ multiplex PCR; TCRdb lists only in-frame clones, some missing. The table has about 260,000 clones, around 84% seen once; the top ten hold less than 5%. The specimen was peripheral blood. These receptors were taken from a man aged 55 to 70 with acute or convalescent COVID-19.

This clone turned up a few times. The rearrangement uses TRBV5-6 and TRBJ2-3, with 7 bases matching TRBD2. This CDR3 spans 16 amino acids. From germline, CDR1 is SGHDT and CDR2 YYEEEE. The V gene end was trimmed by 0 bases and the J gene end by 0 bases; junction bases not matched to a gene: 4. The CDR3 DNA reads as TGTGCCAGCAGCTTGGTGGGGGGAGGGAGCACAGATACGCAGTATTTT. This gives the protein CASSLVGGGSTDTQYF.

The gene calls are TRBV19 and TRBJ2-1; TRBD2 matches 11 bases. Germline V gene lookup returns CDR1 LNHDA and CDR2 SQIVND (reference sequence). Losses at the gene ends were 3 bases for V and 8 bases for J; bases not matched to a gene: 12. The CDR3 spans 17 residues. CDR3 loop: CASSIIFLAGGLDEQFF. The CDR3 nucleotides are TGTGCCAGTAGTATCATTTTCCTAGCGGGAGGATTGGATGAGCAGTTCTTC.

This chain joins TRBV27 and TRBJ2-7; TRBD2 aligns across 13 bases. Trimming at V came to 2 bases and at J to 7 bases, leaving 17 bases not matched to a gene. CDR3 size: 19 residues. Germline lookup yields CDR1 MNHEY and CDR2 SMNVEV (reference sequence). The CDR3 DNA is TGTGCCAGCAGTTTACGGGGGACTAGCGGGAAAGGGCCGAGAGGGGAGCAGTACTTC. Protein sequence: CASSLRGTSGKGPRGEQYF.

The V gene is TRBV4-1, the J gene TRBJ2-7; no clear D. Per germline, CDR1 MGHRA and CDR2 YSYEKL. Trimming took 0 bases from V and 4 from J, leaving 22 bases between them. The CDR3 sequence is 18 residues long. The CDR3 here is CASSQDGGLGGFTYEQYF. The CDR3 nucleotides are TGCGCCAGCAGCCAAGATGGCGGTCTGGGTGGCTTCACTTACGAGCAGTACTTC.

The CDR3 sequence is CASSFRGTSTDTQYF. CDR3 nucleotide sequence: TGTGCCAGCAGCTTCAGGGGCACGAGCACAGATACGCAGTATTTT. V gene TRBV5-8 combines with J gene TRBJ2-3, with D perhaps TRBD1 (6 bases). V lost 2 bases and J 0 bases, leaving 10 bases between the germline ends. The length of the CDR3 is 15 residues. Germline assignment: CDR1 SGHTS and CDR2 YDEGEE.

The chain combines TRBV9 with TRBJ1-5, with D uncertain. Trimming took off 2 bases at V and 0 bases at J, with 3 bases between the two ends. This CDR3 is built from 13 residues. Germline CDR1 SGDLS, CDR2 YYNGEE. Here the CDR3 reads CASSVGSNQPQHF. The CDR3 DNA reads as TGTGCCAGCAGCGTCGGTAGCAATCAGCCCCAGCATTTT.

There are a few counts of this clone. The genes are TRBV29-1 and TRBJ1-2, with 10 nucleotides matching TRBD1. This CDR3 contains 14 residues. CDR1 and CDR2 from the germline V gene are SQVTM and ANQGSEA. J lost 1 base, V lost 4 bases, and 3 bases had no gene match. The CDR3 nucleotides read TGCAGCGTTGCCTGGGACAGGGGTAACTATGGCTACACCTTC. This codes for CSVAWDRGNYGYTF.

This chain links TRBV5-1 with TRBJ2-1; 10 bases fit TRBD2. Germline assignment: CDR1 SGHRS and CDR2 YFSETQ. J lost 10 bases, V lost 2 bases, and 6 bases had no gene match. This CDR3 comprises 14 residues. This CDR3 is CASSLAGGLEEQFF. CDR3 in DNA: TGCGCCAGCAGCTTAGCGGGGGGGCTCGAGGAGCAGTTCTTC.

The chain links TRBV6-1 to TRBJ2-3; D call uncertain. The ends were cut back, 0 bases at V and 4 bases at J, with 5 bases in the middle. The CDR3 spans 13 residues. The V gene's germline CDR1 is MNHNS and CDR2 SASEGT. CDR3 nucleotides: TGTGCCAGCAGTGAAGCTCGTGCAGATACGCAGTATTTT. It is translated as CASSEARADTQYF.

This clone was detected only a few times. J is TRBJ2-3 and V is TRBV9; 10 bases map to TRBD1. There are 17 residues in the CDR3. V lost 0 bases, J lost 1 base, and 5 bases stayed unmatched. Germline CDR1 and CDR2: SGDLS and YYNGEE. CDR3 region: CASSVALGTGGTDTQYF. The DNA of the CDR3 is TGTGCCAGCAGCGTAGCTCTTGGGACAGGGGGCACAGATACGCAGTATTTT.

The chain has TRBV4-3 and TRBJ2-5; 13 bases line up with TRBD2. CDR1 is LGHNA, CDR2 YSLEER, per germline. The CDR3 contains 21 residues. After removal of 4 bases from V and 2 bases from J, the junction contained 19 bases not matched to a gene. CDR3 amino acids: CASSPRSRTSGRLQDQETQYF. The CDR3 region has the DNA TGCGCCAGCAGCCCCCGGTCCCGGACTAGCGGGAGACTACAGGATCAAGAGACCCAGTACTTC.

The V gene is TRBV28, the J gene TRBJ1-4; D not resolved. The CDR3 consists of 13 residues. V gave up 4 bases and J gave up 4 bases, with 7 bases separating them. Germline CDR1 and CDR2: MDHEN and SYDVKM. The CDR3 is CASSSRVNEKLFF. In DNA, the CDR3 is TGTGCCAGCAGTTCCCGGGTTAATGAAAAACTGTTTTTT.

The chain has TRBV30 and TRBJ1-1; D perhaps matches TRBD1 (5 bases). The CDR3 consists of 11 residues. V gave up 0 bases and J gave up 10 bases, with 9 bases separating them. Germline CDR1 is GTSNPN and CDR2 is SVGIG (reference sequence). CDR3 protein: CAWSVAGGAFF. As DNA, the CDR3 is TGTGCCTGGAGTGTAGCGGGGGGAGCTTTCTTT.

The chain couples TRBV2 to TRBJ2-5; TRBD1 might be the D (6 bases). Germline V lookup: CDR1 SNHLY, CDR2 FYNNEI. The V gene lost 2 bases and the J gene lost 8 bases, with 15 bases spanning the gap. There are 14 residues in the CDR3. In DNA, the CDR3 is TGTGCCAGCAGTGAAAAGGGACATCAGGGTACCCAGTACTTC. Translating gives CASSEKGHQGTQYF.

The chain recombines TRBV9 with TRBJ2-5, with D possibly being TRBD2 (6 bases). Germline-derived CDR1 and CDR2 are SGDLS and YYNGEE. The CDR3 has 18 residues. Trimming removed 2 bases at V and 1 base at J, with 21 bases between. The CDR3 is CASSVTSGLPTLQETQYF. The CDR3 DNA reads as TGTGCCAGCAGCGTGACCTCGGGACTCCCGACCCTCCAAGAGACCCAGTACTTC.

This chain uses TRBV4-1 with TRBJ2-3, with D perhaps matching TRBD1 (6 bases). The CDR3 spans 15 residues. Per germline, CDR1 MGHRA and CDR2 YSYEKL. V was shortened by 0 bases and J by 5 bases, with 12 bases between the two germline ends. Here the CDR3 DNA reads TGCGCCAGCAGCCAAGAAGGGGGTATTGGAGATACGCAGTATTTT. It translates to CASSQEGGIGDTQYF.

V and J are TRBV4-3 and TRBJ2-1; weak D call: TRBD2 (5 bases). The V gene lost 5 bases and the J gene lost 0 bases, with 11 bases spanning the gap. This CDR3 is built from 15 residues. CDR1 is LGHNA, CDR2 YSLEER, per germline. DNA of the CDR3: TGCGCCAGCAGCTCCGGACTGAGCTCCTACAATGAGCAGTTCTTC. Translated, it gives CASSSGLSSYNEQFF.

The chain is built from TRBV9 and TRBJ2-7; 11 bases match TRBD2. This CDR3 contains 15 residues. The trim removed 2 bases at V and 1 base at J, leaving 2 bases unmatched. The V gene's germline CDR1 is SGDLS and CDR2 YYNGEE. The CDR3, as DNA: TGTGCCAGCAGCGTGACTAGCGGGGCGTCCTACGAGCAGTACTTC. Translation: CASSVTSGASYEQYF.

V and J are TRBV19 and TRBJ1-4; a possible D gene is TRBD1 (5 bases). Germline CDR1 LNHDA, CDR2 SQIVND (reference sequence). There are 14 residues in the CDR3. The V end was cut by 6 bases, the J end by 5 bases, with 13 bases between. CDR3 sequence: CASSTMGGNEKLFF. The CDR3 DNA reads as TGTGCCAGTAGCACGATGGGGGGAAATGAAAAACTGTTTTTT.

The chain couples TRBV10-1 to TRBJ1-2; TRBD1 aligns across 10 bases. CDR3 length: 13 residues. V lost 4 bases to trimming and J lost 4 bases; unmatched junction nucleotides: 0. CDR1 WNHNN and CDR2 SYGVQD come from the germline V gene (reference sequence). CDR3: CASSGQGAYGYTF. The CDR3 DNA reads TGCGCCAGCAGTGGACAGGGGGCCTATGGCTACACCTTC.

This clone was seen a few times. This chain joins TRBV4-2 and TRBJ1-3, with TRBD1 identical over 7 bases. Per the germline V gene, CDR1 is LGHNA and CDR2 is YNFKEQ. Unmatched junction bases numbered 4, after V lost 0 bases and J lost 5 bases. CDR3 length: 15 residues. The CDR3 DNA reads TGTGCCAGCAGCCAAGATCGGGACAGACGAAACACCATATATTTT. Encoded protein: CASSQDRDRRNTIYF.

J is TRBJ2-3 and V is TRBV3-1 (or the pseudogene TRBV3-2), with TRBD2 identical over 9 bases. Germline assignment: CDR1 LGHDT and CDR2 YNNKEL (reference sequence). The junction had 8 bases not matched to a gene; V was cut back by 4 bases and J by 3 bases. This CDR3 has 16 amino acids. As DNA, the CDR3 is TGTGCCAGCAGCCCGCAACTAGCGGGCCTTACAGATACGCAGTATTTT. It yields the protein CASSPQLAGLTDTQYF.

This clone was found once. V usage is TRBV5-4 and J usage is TRBJ2-5; TRBD1 matches at 7 bases. Germline trimming cut 4 bases from V and 2 bases from J; bases unmatched to any gene: 5. The CDR3 sequence is 14 residues long. Germline V gives CDR1 SGHNT, CDR2 YYREEE (reference sequence). CDR3 sequence (DNA): TGTGCCAGCAGCCTAGGACAGGCTCAAGAGACCCAGTACTTC. Its translation is CASSLGQAQETQYF.

The chain recombines TRBV19 with TRBJ2-1, with D tentatively TRBD2 (6 bases). CDR3 size: 17 residues. Deletions cut 1 base from V and 0 bases from J, with 13 bases between. Looked up from germline, CDR1 is LNHDA and CDR2 is SQIVND (reference sequence). Here the CDR3 reads CASSIGNSGSSYNEQFF. The CDR3 nucleotides read TGTGCCAGTAGTATAGGGAATAGCGGAAGCTCCTACAATGAGCAGTTCTTC.

This chain uses TRBV3-1 (or the pseudogene TRBV3-2) with TRBJ1-4; 9 bases map to TRBD1. The CDR3 sequence is 16 residues long. CDR1 LGHDT and CDR2 YNNKEL come from the germline V gene (reference sequence). V lost 4 bases and J lost 7; bases outside the gene matches: 10. This CDR3 is CASSRSRTGEGEKLFF. For the CDR3, the DNA is TGTGCCAGCAGCCGCTCTCGGACAGGGGAAGGTGAAAAACTGTTTTTT.

This chain joins TRBV12-3 or TRBV12-4 and TRBJ2-7, with D perhaps TRBD2 (7 bases). The length of the CDR3 is 13 residues. V was clipped by 3 bases and J by 7 bases, with 13 bases between them. The CDR3 protein is CASSLGGAGEQYF. CDR3 DNA sequence: TGTGCCAGCAGTTTGGGGGGGGCCGGTGAGCAGTACTTC.

This chain uses TRBV15 with TRBJ2-2; 7 positions agree with TRBD1. CDR1 is LNHNV, CDR2 YYDKDF, per germline (reference sequence). The CDR3 contains 16 residues. Trimming at V came to 3 bases and at J to 2 bases, leaving 6 bases not matched to a gene. CDR3 amino acids: CATSSLDRTNTGELFF. CDR3 sequence (DNA): TGTGCCACCAGCAGTCTGGACAGGACCAACACCGGGGAGCTGTTTTTT.

The rearrangement joins TRBV19 to TRBJ1-4; TRBD1 might be the D (5 bases). V lost 3 bases to trimming and J lost 7 bases, with 9 bases between them. In germline, CDR1 is LNHDA, CDR2 SQIVND (reference sequence). The CDR3 has 13 residues. The CDR3 sequence: CASSMGRSEKLFF. CDR3 DNA sequence: TGTGCCAGTAGTATGGGGCGGAGTGAAAAACTGTTTTTT.

This sequence joins TRBV6-6 and TRBJ2-1; maybe TRBD2 (6 bases). Germline V CDR1 and CDR2: MNHNY, SVGAGI (reference sequence). The CDR3 has 16 amino acids. The V and J ends lost 6 bases and 2 bases respectively, with 17 bases between them. CDR3 in amino acids: CASSPPRSGPYNEQFF. CDR3 DNA: TGTGCCAGCAGCCCCCCGAGGAGCGGGCCCTACAATGAGCAGTTCTTC.

The CDR3, as DNA: TGTGCCAGCAGACCCGGAGGGGACGAGCAGTACTTC. Residues: CASRPGGDEQYF. V usage is TRBV6-5 and J usage is TRBJ2-7; tentative D call: TRBD2 (6 bases). The CDR3 contains 12 residues. V was pared by 6 bases and J by 5 bases, with 11 bases between. Germline CDR1 and CDR2: MNHEY and SVGAGI.